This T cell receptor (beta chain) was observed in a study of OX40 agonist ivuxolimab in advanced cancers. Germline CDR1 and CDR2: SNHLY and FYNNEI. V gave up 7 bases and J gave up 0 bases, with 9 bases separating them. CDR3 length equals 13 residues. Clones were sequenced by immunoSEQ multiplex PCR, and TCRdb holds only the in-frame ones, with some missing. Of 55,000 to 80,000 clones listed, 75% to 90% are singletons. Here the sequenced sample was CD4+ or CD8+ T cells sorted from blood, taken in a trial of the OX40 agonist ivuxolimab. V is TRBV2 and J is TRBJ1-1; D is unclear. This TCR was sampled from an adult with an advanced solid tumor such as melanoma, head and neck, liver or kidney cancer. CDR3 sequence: CASTNDMNTEAFF. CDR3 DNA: TGTGCCAGCACCAATGACATGAACACTGAAGCTTTCTTT.